This T cell receptor (beta chain) was obtained from a study of monozygotic twins with inflammatory bowel disease (dated by TCRdb to between 2018 and 2020). Context from the whole study: The full study comprised around 28 monozygotic twin pairs: nine German pairs (four IBD-concordant, five IBD-discordant) and 19 IBD-discordant Danish pairs. Disease-associated traits were sought mainly through comparisons between IBD patients and their genetically identical healthy co-twins within discordant pairs. Each individual had, on average, about 151 000 unique TCRalpha sequences and 181 000 unique TCRbeta sequences available for analysis.

Broader findings and caveats from the paper: A decrease in TCRbeta repertoire diversity, as measured by inverse Simpson index, was observed in IBD patients compared with their healthy co-twins. Background noise and inter-individual variability may have been introduced into the repertoires by the differing immunosuppressive treatments among patients. IBD patients shared fewer clonotypes with other individuals than healthy twins did, most markedly in patients showing signs of disease activity. The results gave no support for a single strong signal or clonotype linked to IBD. Distinction between different T cell subtypes could not be achieved in the analysis. Repertoire similarity did not differ between concordant and discordant twins, possibly due to limited statistical power.

Measured from the cysteine to the phenylalanine, the CDR3 is 13 residues long. DNA for this receptor is not on file. From each donor, a roughly 2.5 ml peripheral blood sample was drawn into PAXgene tubes and stored at -80 degrees C. Without T cell sorting, total RNA was isolated from whole blood using the PAXgene blood miRNA kit on an automated QIAcube. Peripheral blood from monozygotic twin pairs concordant or discordant for inflammatory bowel disease was subjected to deep TCRalpha and TCRbeta repertoire profiling with unique molecular barcoding. For every twin pair, smoking habits were documented, and each individual was categorised as a current, former or never smoker. Details on this clonotype: What antigen it recognizes has not been identified.

Library prep was done by 5' RACE. Each TCR library was prepared from around 3.5 ug of total RNA. For each sample, cDNA was synthesized in eight separate reactions using SMARTScribe reverse transcriptase. During cDNA synthesis, template switching introduced unique molecular identifiers that contained a 6-nucleotide sample barcode. Two nested PCRs of about 15 and 9 cycles amplified the TCRalpha and TCRbeta cDNA, and bead purification followed each PCR. Before amplification, the cDNA was both treated with uracil DNA-glycosylase and purified with the QIAquick PCR purification kit. The second PCR was the step at which Illumina TruSeq-compatible adapters and sample-specific barcodes were added. TapeStation and Qubit were used to check library quality and concentration, and 4 to 6.5 ng of each library went into the pool. Pooled libraries were sequenced on an Illumina HiSeq2500 single-index Rapid Run with 2 x 100 bp reads and custom sequencing primers. In the paper's pipeline: MiGEC version 1.2.6 was used for UMI-based consensus assembly, which corrected PCR and sequencing errors. MiXCR version 2.1.1 was used to carry out V(D)J alignment, clonotype assembly and CDR3 extraction. To normalise gene usage, clonotype sharing and MAIT/NKT TCR abundance, the top 1000, 10 000 and 20 000 clonotypes in each sample were analysed. Diversity was computed as the inverse Simpson index with the vegan R package after downsampling to 27 000 UMIs. Paired Mann-Whitney U tests were applied to discordant twin pairs, with Benjamini-Hochberg correction for multiple testing. Based on TCRdb reprocessing of the reads, there is one entry per CDR3 protein sequence, and DNA is missing. TCRdb's processing, not the authors', yielded these V and J calls. The sample table on file contains some 200,000 distinct CDR3 sequences. The ten largest clonotypes hold roughly 8% of the sample.

This receptor was obtained from a human donor with ulcerative colitis or Crohn's disease, or a healthy co-twin of an affected twin (not recorded which). Sequenced: blood. The rearranged chain carries TRBV12-3 or TRBV12-4 and TRBJ1-2; the D gene TCRdb calls, TRBD1, cannot be checked with no DNA. CDR3 region: CASSFGQNYGYTF.